This T cell receptor (beta chain) was recovered during a study of blood T cell repertoires in COVID-19. Across the study: Acute-phase and convalescent COVID-19 samples originated in the United States, Italy and Spain.

Original processing methods: It was from reference gene primer amplification that nucleated cell counts were estimated. Sequencing was performed with immunoSEQ multiplex PCR; in TCRdb, only in-frame clones are kept and a portion is missing. V and J calls and clone size are as listed in that table; D and trimming were resolved from the DNA. The table lists fewer than 30,000 clones, approximately 83% of them singletons. The V gene's germline CDR1 is MNHEY and CDR2 SVGAGI. The CDR3 length is 14 residues. The V and J ends lost 2 bases and 1 base respectively, with 8 bases between them. Sequenced sample: peripheral blood. The rearrangement uses TRBV6-5 and TRBJ1-1; D perhaps matches TRBD1 (5 bases). The source of this sequence is a human donor in a cohort sampled during active COVID-19. The CDR3 DNA is TGTGCCAGCAGTTACCAGGGCAAGAACACTGAAGCTTTCTTT. Amino acids: CASSYQGKNTEAFF.